A selection of T cell receptor beta chains follows, all from one sample in a study of OX40 agonist ivuxolimab in advanced cancers. The method was immunoSEQ multiplex PCR; TCRdb's version includes in-frame clones alone and lacks a portion of them. The sample has roughly 68,000 clones; 75% to 85% are singletons. The material was CD4+ or CD8+ T cells sorted from blood, obtained in a trial of the OX40 agonist ivuxolimab. Receptor source: an adult with an advanced solid tumor such as melanoma, head and neck, liver or kidney cancer. The CDR3 runs from the conserved cysteine through the conserved F or W. The order of the fields is V gene, J gene, D gene, clone size, CDR3 protein, CDR3 DNA. The D gene is left open where the match is weak. Clone size is stated in some rows and not others, as once, few, many or a class when expanded.

V gene: TRBV28
J gene: TRBJ2-7
D gene: NA
clone size: NA
CDR3 protein: CASSFFRNRPRQGQYF
CDR3 DNA: TGTGCCAGCAGTTTCTTTAGGAACAGGCCCAGACAAGGGCAGTACTTC

V gene: TRBV5-6
J gene: TRBJ2-3
D gene: TRBD2
clone size: NA
CDR3 protein: CASSYVAGDTQYF
CDR3 DNA: TGTGCCAGCAGCTACGTAGCGGGAGATACGCAGTATTTT

V gene: TRBV4-1
J gene: TRBJ2-7
D gene: TRBD2
clone size: once
CDR3 protein: CASSQDPGTRAYEQYF
CDR3 DNA: TGCGCCAGCAGCCAAGACCCCGGGACTAGAGCCTACGAGCAGTACTTC

V gene: TRBV25-1
J gene: TRBJ2-3
D gene: NA
clone size: NA
CDR3 protein: CASSVPGTRTADTQYF
CDR3 DNA: TGTGCCAGCAGTGTTCCCGGGACACGAACGGCGGATACGCAGTATTTT

V gene: TRBV4-1
J gene: TRBJ2-4
D gene: NA
clone size: NA
CDR3 protein: CASSVTLLAKNIQYF
CDR3 DNA: TGCGCCAGCAGCGTAACTTTACTAGCCAAAAACATTCAGTACTTC

V gene: TRBV4-3
J gene: TRBJ1-5
D gene: NA
clone size: NA
CDR3 protein: CASSQVLGNNQPQHF
CDR3 DNA: TGCGCCAGCAGCCAAGTTTTAGGGAACAATCAGCCCCAGCATTTT

V gene: TRBV7-2
J gene: TRBJ1-4
D gene: NA
clone size: NA
CDR3 protein: CASSLAAGSTNEKLFF
CDR3 DNA: TGTGCCAGCAGCTTAGCGGCTGGGAGCACGAATGAAAAACTGTTTTTT

V gene: TRBV19
J gene: TRBJ2-3
D gene: NA
clone size: NA
CDR3 protein: CASSHLLGDTQYF
CDR3 DNA: TGTGCCAGTAGTCACCTATTGGGGGATACGCAGTATTTT

V gene: TRBV28
J gene: TRBJ2-5
D gene: NA
clone size: NA
CDR3 protein: CASSLIVSATDQETQYF
CDR3 DNA: TGTGCCAGCAGTTTAATCGTCTCAGCCACCGATCAAGAGACCCAGTACTTC

V gene: TRBV10-3
J gene: TRBJ2-2
D gene: NA
clone size: NA
CDR3 protein: CAIRLDGVLTGELFF
CDR3 DNA: TGTGCCATCAGACTAGATGGGGTCCTCACCGGGGAGCTGTTTTTT

V gene: TRBV6-1
J gene: TRBJ2-5
D gene: TRBD1
clone size: NA
CDR3 protein: CASTLNRGRETQYF
CDR3 DNA: TGTGCCAGCACCTTGAACAGGGGTCGTGAGACCCAGTACTTC

V gene: TRBV14
J gene: TRBJ2-2
D gene: TRBD1
clone size: NA
CDR3 protein: CASSQQGVSQGELFF
CDR3 DNA: TGTGCCAGCAGCCAACAGGGGGTCTCTCAAGGGGAGCTGTTTTTT

V gene: TRBV11-3
J gene: TRBJ2-2
D gene: NA
clone size: NA
CDR3 protein: CASRKGGTGELFF
CDR3 DNA: TGTGCCAGCAGGAAAGGGGGCACCGGGGAGCTGTTTTTT

V gene: TRBV29-1
J gene: TRBJ2-6
D gene: NA
clone size: NA
CDR3 protein: CSVEVGARGANVLTF
CDR3 DNA: TGCAGCGTTGAGGTAGGAGCGAGAGGGGCCAACGTCCTGACTTTC

V gene: TRBV7-2
J gene: TRBJ2-3
D gene: NA
clone size: NA
CDR3 protein: CASSPFRAGDTQYF
CDR3 DNA: TGTGCCAGCAGCCCTTTTCGAGCAGGGGATACGCAGTATTTT

V gene: TRBV4-3
J gene: TRBJ1-4
D gene: TRBD1
clone size: NA
CDR3 protein: CASSQAYWRGQTNEKLFF
CDR3 DNA: TGCGCCAGCAGCCAAGCATACTGGAGGGGGCAGACTAATGAAAAACTGTTTTTT

V gene: TRBV28
J gene: TRBJ2-5
D gene: NA
clone size: NA
CDR3 protein: CASSIGLRRGETQYF
CDR3 DNA: TGTGCCAGCAGTATTGGATTACGGCGGGGCGAGACCCAGTACTTC

V gene: TRBV10-3
J gene: TRBJ2-7
D gene: TRBD1
clone size: NA
CDR3 protein: CAISESPGQLSYEQYF
CDR3 DNA: TGTGCCATCAGTGAGTCCCCGGGACAGCTTTCCTACGAGCAGTACTTC

V gene: TRBV28
J gene: TRBJ1-4
D gene: NA
clone size: NA
CDR3 protein: CASSLRGVEEKLFF
CDR3 DNA: TGTGCCAGCAGTTTAAGAGGGGTAGAGGAAAAACTGTTTTTT

V gene: TRBV10-3
J gene: TRBJ2-3
D gene: TRBD2
clone size: NA
CDR3 protein: CAISTLGFASGSATDTQYF
CDR3 DNA: TGTGCCATCAGCACCTTGGGGTTTGCTAGCGGGAGTGCGACAGATACGCAGTATTTT

V gene: TRBV18
J gene: TRBJ2-7
D gene: NA
clone size: NA
CDR3 protein: CASSPRVGVNEQYF
CDR3 DNA: TGTGCCAGCTCACCACGGGTGGGAGTGAACGAGCAGTACTTC